The clone carrying this T cell receptor (beta chain) was observed a few times. Antigen: not known. These data come from a study of blood T cells in healthy people across ages. Study-level points and caveats: Estimates of total diversity, which came from one million sequenced T cells, were considered to be underestimates. There were more naive CD4+ cells and higher diversity in long-lived donors than in aged donors.

The CDR3 has 13 residues. V trimming: 7 bases; J trimming: 8 bases; junction bases outside the gene matches: 9. Germline CDR1 DFQATT, CDR2 SNEGSKA (reference sequence). Through a sample-barcoded 5' primer and a J-beta primer mix, a second PCR was run for about 6 to 12 cycles. MiXCR, applied by TCRdb to the 5' RACE reads, yields one record per CDR3 protein. The sample includes hundreds of thousands of distinct CDR3 sequences, more than 35% seen only once; the top ten take about a sixth. This clonotype was sampled from a man older than 75 in good health. Sequenced: blood. The J gene is TRBJ2-1, the V gene TRBV20-1; 9 nucleotides line up with TRBD1. CDR3 in DNA: TGCAGTGTTCCGGGACAGGGTCATGATGAGCAGTTCTTC. Amino acids: CSVPGQGHDEQFF.